Below, 18 T cell receptor beta chains from the same sample are listed, as sequenced in a study of T cells expressing NK-cell markers. TCRdb reworked the 5' RACE reads into one entry per CDR3 protein, no DNA. Its table records about 460,000 distinct CDR3 sequences. The material sequenced was blood T cells: a sorted CD56 or NKG2C T cell subset, CD4+ or CD8+ T cells, or bulk PBMC T cells (not recorded which). The receptors stem from a woman aged 50 to 60 in good health.

V usage is TRBV7-7 and J usage is TRBJ2-3; the D call of TRBD1 rests on TCRdb alone, since no DNA is present to check it. The CDR3 contains 14 residues. Germline assignment: CDR1 SSHAT and CDR2 FNYEAQ (reference sequence). CDR3 sequence: CASSWGQATDTQYF.

The J gene is TRBJ1-5, the V gene TRBV10-2; TCRdb calls TRBD1, which cannot be checked without DNA. The V gene's germline CDR1 is WSHSY and CDR2 SAAADI. CDR3 length: 14 amino acids. The CDR3 spells CASRENRGNQPQHF.

The chain carries TRBV7-9 and TRBJ1-4; with no DNA, the TCRdb D assignment of TRBD1 cannot be verified. This CDR3 has 13 residues. The germline CDR1 and CDR2 sequences are SEHNR and FQNEAQ (reference sequence). CDR3: CASSLLEGGKLFF.

The chain couples TRBV20-1 to TRBJ1-1; there is no DNA to check the TCRdb D call of TRBD1. The length of the CDR3 is 14 residues. CDR1 is DFQATT, CDR2 SNEGSKA, per germline (reference sequence). The CDR3 reads CSATTITTSARAFF.

The chain combines TRBV4-2 with TRBJ1-2; TCRdb outputs TRBD1, but without DNA this stays unchecked. From germline, CDR1 is LGHNA and CDR2 YNFKEQ. The CDR3 is 16 residues long. CDR3 loop: CASSQAGVNNPYGYTF.

This rearrangement joins TRBV7-9 to TRBJ2-2; checking the TCRdb D call of TRBD2 is not possible without DNA. This CDR3 has 15 residues. In germline, CDR1 is SEHNR, CDR2 FQNEAQ (reference sequence). The CDR3: CASSSGLAVTGELFF. Filled out from reference TRBV7-9 and TRBJ2-2, the complete variable domain reads DTGVSQNPRHKITKRGQNVTFRCDPISEHNRLYWYRQTLGQGPEFLTYFQNEAQLEKSRLLSDRFSAERPKGSFSTLEIQRTEQGDSAMYLCASSSGLAVTGELFFGEGSRLTVL.

The chain joins TRBV4-1 to TRBJ1-1; TCRdb reports TRBD1, a call that lacks DNA to check it against. The CDR3 has 15 residues. From germline, CDR1 is MGHRA and CDR2 YSYEKL. CDR3 region: CASSPHEGDVSEAFF.

The chain links TRBV20-1 to TRBJ2-5. Germline V gives CDR1 DFQATT, CDR2 SNEGSKA (reference sequence). CDR3 length equals 14 residues. The CDR3: CSAPLGSIGETQYF.

This sequence joins TRBV20-1 and TRBJ1-2; TCRdb picks TRBD1, but there is no DNA to check that call. This CDR3 has 14 amino acids. The germline V gene has CDR1 DFQATT and CDR2 SNEGSKA (reference sequence). The CDR3 spells CSARDGGRNYGYTF.

The rearrangement links TRBV11-2 to TRBJ2-1. Looked up from germline, CDR1 is SGHAT and CDR2 is FQNNGV. The CDR3 consists of 15 residues. The CDR3 here is CASTSGGRANNEQFF.

This sequence joins TRBV27 and TRBJ2-6; TCRdb calls TRBD2, which cannot be checked without DNA. The CDR3 is 19 residues long. CDR1 is MNHEY, CDR2 SMNVEV, per germline (reference sequence). The chain's CDR3 is CASSSRGSGSLSGANVLTF.

This sequence joins TRBV6-1 and TRBJ1-3. The length of the CDR3 is 13 residues. Germline CDR1 reads MNHNS; CDR2 reads SASEGT. CDR3 residues: CASTEGGRNTIYF.

The chain joins TRBV10-3 to TRBJ1-1; checking the TCRdb D call of TRBD1 is not possible without DNA. Per the germline V gene, CDR1 is ENHRY and CDR2 is SYGVKD. The CDR3 is 14 residues long. The CDR3 region is CAISDTGKNTEAFF.

The chain recombines TRBV6-6 with TRBJ2-1; the TCRdb D gene call, TRBD2, has no DNA to confirm it. This CDR3 contains 16 residues. Germline V CDR1 and CDR2: MNHNY, SVGAGI (reference sequence). The CDR3 protein is CASSGGRASSYNEQFF.

The genes are TRBV12-3 or TRBV12-4 and TRBJ2-5; the D call from TCRdb, TRBD2, cannot be confirmed without DNA. The CDR3 contains 12 residues. The CDR3: CASGPIKETQYF.

The V and J genes are TRBV5-1 and TRBJ2-1; TCRdb lists TRBD1, though no DNA is available to test this call. The V gene's germline CDR1 is SGHRS and CDR2 YFSETQ. This CDR3 spans 18 amino acids. CDR3 sequence reads: CASSARDRGVIQDNEQFF.

This CDR3 is CASSLSSVLNEQFF. The chain employs TRBV13 and TRBJ2-1; checking the TCRdb D call of TRBD2 is not possible without DNA. The CDR3 is 14 amino acids. The germline V gene encodes CDR1 PRHDT and CDR2 FYEKMQ (reference sequence).

This rearrangement joins TRBV12-3 or TRBV12-4 to TRBJ2-1; the D call from TCRdb, TRBD2, cannot be confirmed without DNA. This CDR3 is 19 amino acids long. The CDR3 region is CASSVRGVGLAGEGNEQFF.